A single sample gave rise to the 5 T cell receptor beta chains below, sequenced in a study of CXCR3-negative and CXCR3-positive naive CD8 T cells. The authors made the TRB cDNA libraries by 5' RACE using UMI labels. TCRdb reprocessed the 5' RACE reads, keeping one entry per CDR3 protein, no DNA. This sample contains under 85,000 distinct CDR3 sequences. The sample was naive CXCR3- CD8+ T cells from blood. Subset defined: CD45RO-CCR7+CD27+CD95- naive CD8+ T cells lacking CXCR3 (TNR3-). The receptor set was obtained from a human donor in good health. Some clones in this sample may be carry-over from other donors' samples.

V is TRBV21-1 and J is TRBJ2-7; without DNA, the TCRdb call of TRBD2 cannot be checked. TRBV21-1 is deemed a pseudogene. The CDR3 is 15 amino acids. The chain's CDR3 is CASNWGLGGFYEQYF.

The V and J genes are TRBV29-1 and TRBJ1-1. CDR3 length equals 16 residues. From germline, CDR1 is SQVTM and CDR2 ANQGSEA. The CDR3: CSVEDSWESTNTEAFF.

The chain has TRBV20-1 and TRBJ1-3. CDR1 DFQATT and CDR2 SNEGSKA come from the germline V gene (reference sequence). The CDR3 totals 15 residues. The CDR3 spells CSARDRSLSGNTIYF.

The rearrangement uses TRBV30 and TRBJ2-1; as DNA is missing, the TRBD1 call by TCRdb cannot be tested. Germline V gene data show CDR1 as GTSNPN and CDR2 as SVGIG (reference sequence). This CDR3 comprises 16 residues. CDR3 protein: CAWKPPGGRPYNEQFF.

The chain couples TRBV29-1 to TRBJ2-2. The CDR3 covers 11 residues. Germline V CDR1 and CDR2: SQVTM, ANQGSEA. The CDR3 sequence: CSVDEAGELFF.